This T cell receptor beta chain appears in the sequencing data of a study of blood T cell repertoires in COVID-19. Study at large: Spain, Italy and the United States supplied samples that represented acute and convalescent COVID-19.

Original methodology: Amplification from reference gene primers served as the basis for estimated nucleated cell counts. Sequencing was performed with immunoSEQ multiplex PCR; in TCRdb, only in-frame clones are kept and a portion is missing. D and trimming come from the DNA, and the V and J calls and clone size come from that table. The sample lists just over 75,000 clones; 75% to 90% were seen once. This clonotype originated in a man between 60 and 70 years old with active or convalescent COVID-19. Sequences were obtained from peripheral blood.

CDR3 region: CAWSGTGQNIQYF. Written as DNA, the CDR3 is TGTGCCTGGAGTGGGACAGGGCAAAACATTCAGTACTTC. The gene calls are TRBV30 and TRBJ2-4, with 8 bases matching TRBD1. Germline V lookup: CDR1 GTSNPN, CDR2 SVGIG (reference sequence). The CDR3 runs to 13 residues. With 1 base clipped from V and 5 bases from J, the junction kept 1 base outside the gene matches.